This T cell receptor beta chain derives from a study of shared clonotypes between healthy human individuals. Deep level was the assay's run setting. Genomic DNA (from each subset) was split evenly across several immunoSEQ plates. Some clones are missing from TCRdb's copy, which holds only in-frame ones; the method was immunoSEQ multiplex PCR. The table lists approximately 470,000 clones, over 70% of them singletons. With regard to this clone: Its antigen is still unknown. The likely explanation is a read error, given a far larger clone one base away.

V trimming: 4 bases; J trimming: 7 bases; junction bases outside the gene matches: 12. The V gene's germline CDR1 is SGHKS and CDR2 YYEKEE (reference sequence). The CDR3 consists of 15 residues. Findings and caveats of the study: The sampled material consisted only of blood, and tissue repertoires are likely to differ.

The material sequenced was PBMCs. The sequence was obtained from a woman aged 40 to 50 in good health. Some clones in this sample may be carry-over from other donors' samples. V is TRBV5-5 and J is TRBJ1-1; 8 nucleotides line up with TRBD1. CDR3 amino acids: CASSPGQGGSNEAFF. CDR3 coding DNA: TGTGCCAGCAGCCCCGGACAGGGTGGTAGCAATGAAGCTTTCTTT. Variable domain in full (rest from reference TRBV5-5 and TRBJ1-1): DAGVTQSPTHLIKTRGQQVTLRCSPISGHKSVSWYQQVLGQGPQFIFQYYEKEERGRGNFPDRFSARQFPNYSSELNVNALLLGDSALYLCASSPGQGGSNEAFFGQGTRLTVV.